The 15 T cell receptor beta chains listed next were all sequenced from one sample in a study of beta chain features in type 1 diabetes. The whole isolated RNA underwent reverse transcription, so sequencing captured expressed TCRB transcripts. Clones were sequenced by immunoSEQ multiplex PCR, and TCRdb holds only the in-frame ones, with some missing. The data contain under 400,000 clones, roughly 21% of them singletons. The sample was naive CD4+ T cells from blood. The receptor source for this set is a woman younger than 35 in good health.

The genes are TRBV30 and TRBJ1-2; TRBD1 matches 7 bases. From germline, CDR1 is GTSNPN and CDR2 SVGIG (reference sequence). The CDR3 has 15 residues. V dropped 2 bases and J dropped 4; count of bases not matched to a gene: 10. The CDR3 protein is CAWSIGQATIYGYTF. CDR3 in DNA: TGTGCCTGGAGTATTGGACAGGCAACAATCTATGGCTACACCTTC. Using reference TRBV30 and TRBJ1-2 for the parts outside the CDR3, the full variable domain is SQTIHQWPATLVQPVGSPLSLECTVEGTSNPNLYWYRQAAGRGLQLLFYSVGIGQISSEVPQNLSASRPQDRQFILSSKKLLLSDSGFYLCAWSIGQATIYGYTFGSGTRLTVV.

This clone was picked up a small number of times. The chain recombines TRBV4-2 with TRBJ1-5, with TRBD1 matching over 7 bases. Germline values: CDR1 LGHNA, CDR2 YNFKEQ. The CDR3 extends over 15 amino acids. Trimming at V came to 5 bases and at J to 5 bases, leaving 9 bases not matched to a gene. The CDR3 reads CASSESRDRDQPQHF. The DNA of the CDR3 is TGTGCCAGCAGCGAAAGCCGGGACAGAGATCAGCCCCAGCATTTT.

The CDR3 loop is CASTSTSGSYNEQFF. The CDR3 DNA reads as TGTGCCAGCACCTCTACTAGCGGGTCTTACAATGAGCAGTTCTTC. The chain employs TRBV25-1 and TRBJ2-1; 9 bases agree with TRBD2. V lost 7 bases to trimming and J lost 4 bases; unmatched junction nucleotides: 8. The germline CDR1 and CDR2 sequences are MGHDK and SYGVNS. This CDR3 is built from 15 residues.

The chain joins TRBV5-1 to TRBJ2-5; D is uncertain. The germline gives CDR1 SGHRS, CDR2 YFSETQ. CDR3 length: 13 residues. Trimming left V 3 bases short and J 2 bases short, with 8 bases between. The CDR3 spells CASSSTVQETQYF. In nucleotides, the CDR3 is TGCGCCAGCAGCTCCACAGTACAAGAGACCCAGTACTTC.

The chain joins TRBV4-2 to TRBJ2-7; 7 bases are a match to TRBD2. Germline CDR1 LGHNA, CDR2 YNFKEQ. With 4 bases clipped from V and 4 bases from J, the junction kept 22 bases outside the gene matches. The CDR3 is made up of 19 amino acids. CDR3 sequence (DNA): TGTGCCAGCAGCCCCATACTCCAAAGAGGGCGGGAGACTCGGTACGAGCAGTACTTC. It codes for CASSPILQRGRETRYEQYF.

This clone was observed a few times. This chain links TRBV29-1 with TRBJ2-7; 8 positions match TRBD1. Germline values: CDR1 SQVTM, CDR2 ANQGSEA. After removal of 7 bases from V and 4 bases from J, the junction contained 9 bases not matched to a gene. The CDR3 spans 13 residues. CDR3 in amino acids: CSAGAGDRYEQYF. Written as DNA, the CDR3 is TGCAGCGCCGGGGCAGGGGACAGGTACGAGCAGTACTTC.

In the case of this clone: The sample has other DNA sequences that encode this CDR3 too. The chain recombines TRBV7-2 with TRBJ2-3; 11 nucleotides match TRBD2. The CDR3 covers 14 residues. V lost 5 bases to trimming and J lost 4 bases; unmatched junction nucleotides: 2. Germline CDR1 SGHTA, CDR2 FQGNSA. Here the CDR3 reads CASSLSGGADTQYF. The CDR3 DNA reads as TGTGCCAGCAGCCTTAGCGGGGGGGCAGATACGCAGTATTTT.

The V and J genes are TRBV4-1 and TRBJ2-7; D is possibly TRBD1 (5 bases). The CDR3 contains 15 residues. Trimming left V 4 bases short and J 1 base short, with 14 bases between. The germline CDR1 and CDR2 sequences are MGHRA and YSYEKL. CDR3 loop: CASSRMPSGSYEQYF. The DNA for the CDR3 is TGCGCCAGCAGCCGGATGCCGTCAGGGTCCTACGAGCAGTACTTC.

This clone was observed a handful of times. The V call is TRBV10-3, the J call TRBJ1-1, with D possibly TRBD1 on 6 matching bases. Per germline, CDR1 ENHRY and CDR2 SYGVKD. V dropped 7 bases and J dropped 3 bases, with 12 bases sitting between them. CDR3 length: 13 residues. The CDR3 loop reads CAIMGAGDTEAFF. CDR3 nucleotide sequence: TGTGCCATCATGGGGGCTGGGGACACTGAAGCTTTCTTT.

The chain uses TRBV9 and TRBJ2-2, with TRBD2 matching 9 bases. CDR1 is SGDLS and CDR2 is YYNGEE in the germline V gene. V was clipped by 0 bases and J by 4 bases; unmatched bases: 10. The CDR3 has 18 amino acids. The CDR3 spells CASSVGLSGGRSTGELFF. CDR3 DNA: TGTGCCAGCAGCGTAGGGCTTAGCGGGGGAAGGAGCACCGGGGAGCTGTTTTTT.

This clone was seen a few times. The chain links TRBV11-3 to TRBJ2-2; TRBD1 agrees at 9 bases. The trim removed 4 bases at V and 5 bases at J, leaving 14 bases unmatched. The CDR3 consists of 18 residues. CDR1 is SGHNT and CDR2 is YENEEA in the germline V gene. In nucleotides, the CDR3 is TGTGCCAGCAGCTCGGGACAGGGCAGGAGCTTAAGGACCGGGGAGCTGTTTTTT. Its protein is CASSSGQGRSLRTGELFF.

This clone was detected only once. The genes are TRBV2 and TRBJ2-2; 11 bases are shared with TRBD2. Germline-derived CDR1 and CDR2 are SNHLY and FYNNEI. Trimming removed 6 bases from V and 1 base from J; junction bases left unmatched: 7. CDR3 length equals 17 residues. The CDR3 sequence is CASSFRGLAGNTGELFF. CDR3 DNA: TGTGCCAGCAGCTTCAGAGGACTAGCGGGGAACACCGGGGAGCTGTTTTTT.

The V gene is TRBV6-5, the J gene TRBJ1-6, with 8 bases matching TRBD1. Losses at the gene ends were 9 bases for V and 6 bases for J; bases not matched to a gene: 7. Germline loops: CDR1 MNHEY, CDR2 SVGAGI. CDR3 length equals 14 residues. CDR3 protein: CASSLQGVNSPLHF. As DNA, the CDR3 is TGTGCCAGTTCCTTACAGGGGGTTAATTCACCCCTCCACTTT.

The genes are TRBV4-1 and TRBJ2-3, with 8 bases identical to TRBD2. The CDR3 runs to 14 residues. Trimming took 0 bases from V and 10 from J; bases not matched to a gene: 6. From germline, CDR1 is MGHRA and CDR2 YSYEKL. The CDR3 reads CASSQDGAGGAQYF. Here the CDR3 DNA reads TGCGCCAGCAGCCAAGATGGGGCCGGGGGGGCGCAGTATTTT.

CDR3 region: CASSLRYEQYF. The CDR3 DNA sequence: TGTGCCAGCAGCCTACGCTACGAGCAGTACTTC. V and J are TRBV5-6 and TRBJ2-7; the D is unclear. Germline V lookup: CDR1 SGHDT, CDR2 YYEEEE. This CDR3 spans 11 amino acids. V was shortened by 4 bases and J by 3 bases, with 5 bases between the two germline ends.